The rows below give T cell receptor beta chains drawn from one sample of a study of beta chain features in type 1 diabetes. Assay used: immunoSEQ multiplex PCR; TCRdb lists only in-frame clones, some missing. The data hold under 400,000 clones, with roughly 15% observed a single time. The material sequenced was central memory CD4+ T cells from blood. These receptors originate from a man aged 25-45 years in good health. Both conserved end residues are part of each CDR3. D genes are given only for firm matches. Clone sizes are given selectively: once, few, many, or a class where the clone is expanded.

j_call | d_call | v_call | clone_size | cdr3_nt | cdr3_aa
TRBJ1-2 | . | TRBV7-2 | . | TGTGCCAGCAGCTTAGAGTTGGCAGGCTATGGCTACACCTTC | CASSLELAGYGYTF
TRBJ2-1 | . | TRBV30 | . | TGTGCCAGTAGTATCACCGGGACAGCGGGCAATGAGCAGTTCTTC | CASSITGTAGNEQFF
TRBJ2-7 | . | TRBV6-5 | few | TGTGCCAGCAGTGAAGACATCTTTTCCTACGAGCAGTACTTC | CASSEDIFSYEQYF
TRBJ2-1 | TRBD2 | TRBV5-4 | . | TGTGCCAGCGGATCACCGGGACTAGCGGGCAATGAGCAGTTCTTC | CASGSPGLAGNEQFF
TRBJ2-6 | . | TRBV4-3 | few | TGCGCCAGCAGCCAAGTCGGGATGAGCTCTGGGGCCAACGTCCTGACTTTC | CASSQVGMSSGANVLTF
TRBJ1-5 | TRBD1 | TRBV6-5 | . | TGTGCCAGCAGTGAAAAGACAGGGGGTGAGCCCCAGCATTTT | CASSEKTGGEPQHF
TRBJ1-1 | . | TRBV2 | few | TGTGCCAGCATCCGACAGTCCATGAACACTGAAGCTTTCTTT | CASIRQSMNTEAFF
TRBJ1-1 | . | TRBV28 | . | TGTGCCAGCATCCCTTCCGGGGTGGGGAACACTGAAGCTTTCTTT | CASIPSGVGNTEAFF
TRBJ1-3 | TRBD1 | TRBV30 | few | TGTGCCTGGAGCCCAATGACAGGGGCTGGAAACACCATATATTTT | CAWSPMTGAGNTIYF
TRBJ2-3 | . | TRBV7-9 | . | TGTGCCAGCAGCGCTGGAGATACGCAGTATTTT | CASSAGDTQYF
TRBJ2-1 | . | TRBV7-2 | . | TGTGCCAGCAGCTTACTGGCCGGTGAGCAGTTCTTC | CASSLLAGEQFF
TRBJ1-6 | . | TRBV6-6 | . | TGTGCCAGCAGGGGGACCGAAGCAGGTTCACCCCTCCACTTT | CASRGTEAGSPLHF
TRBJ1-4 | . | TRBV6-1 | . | TGTGCCAGCAGTTCTAGGGGGAAATATGAAAAACTGTTTTTT | CASSSRGKYEKLFF
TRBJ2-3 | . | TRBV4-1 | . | TGCGCCAGCAGCCAAGGGGCGGGGAGCACAGATACGCAGTATTTT | CASSQGAGSTDTQYF
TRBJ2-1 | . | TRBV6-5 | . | TGTGCCAGCACCGACGGGAGAGGGCAGTTCTTC | CASTDGRGQFF
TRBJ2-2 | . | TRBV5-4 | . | TGTGCCAGCAGCTTGTGGGGGAACACCGGGGAGCTGTTTTTT | CASSLWGNTGELFF
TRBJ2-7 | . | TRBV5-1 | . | TGCGCCAGCAGCTTGGGGGACTACGAGCAGTACTTC | CASSLGDYEQYF
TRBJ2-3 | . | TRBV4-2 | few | TGTGCCAGCAGCCAAGATGGAACAGGCGCAGATACGCAGTATTTT | CASSQDGTGADTQYF
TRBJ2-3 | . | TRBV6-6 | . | TGTGCCAGCAGGAGGGAGCGGAACACAGATACGCAGTATTTT | CASRRERNTDTQYF
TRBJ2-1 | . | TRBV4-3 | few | TGCGCCAGCAGCCAAGATTGGCAGGGGATCTACAATGAGCAGTTCTTC | CASSQDWQGIYNEQFF
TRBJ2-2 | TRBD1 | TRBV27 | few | TGTGCCAGCAGGGGGACAGGTGGGGTGGCCGGGGAGCTGTTTTTT | CASRGTGGVAGELFF
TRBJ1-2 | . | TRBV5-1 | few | TGCGCCAGCAGCTTGGGGGCGGGCCGAAGTCTCTATGGCTACACCTTC | CASSLGAGRSLYGYTF
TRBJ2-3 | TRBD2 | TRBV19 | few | TGTGCCAGTGGGAGCGGGAGGACAGATACGCAGTATTTT | CASGSGRTDTQYF
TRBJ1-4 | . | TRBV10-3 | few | TGTGCCAGCAGTAACCGAGAAGGAAAAGGTGAAAAACTGTTTTTT | CASSNREGKGEKLFF
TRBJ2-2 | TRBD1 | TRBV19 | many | TGTGCCAGCGTAGACCCCGGGACAGGGGTTCCCGGGGAGCTGTTTTTT | CASVDPGTGVPGELFF